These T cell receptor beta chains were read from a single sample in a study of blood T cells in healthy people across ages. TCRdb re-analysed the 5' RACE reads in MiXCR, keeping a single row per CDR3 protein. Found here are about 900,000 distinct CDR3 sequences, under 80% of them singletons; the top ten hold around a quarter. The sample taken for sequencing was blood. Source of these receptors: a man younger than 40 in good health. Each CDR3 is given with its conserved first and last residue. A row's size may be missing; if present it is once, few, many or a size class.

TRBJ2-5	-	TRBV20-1	CSASADRYQETQYF
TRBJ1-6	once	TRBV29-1	CSAAAGLGGPLHF
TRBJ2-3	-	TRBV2	CASSPMADTQYF
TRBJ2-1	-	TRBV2	CASEKGAGKNEQFF
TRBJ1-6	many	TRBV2	CASSEETDSSPLHF
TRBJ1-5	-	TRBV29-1	CSVGTQGNQPQHF
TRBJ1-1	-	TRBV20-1	CSARDASGGREAFF
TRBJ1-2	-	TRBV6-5	CASSGTGGGYTF
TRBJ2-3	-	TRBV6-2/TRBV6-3	CASSYLIKRGGTQDTQYF
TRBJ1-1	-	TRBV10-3	CAISEAVETEAFF
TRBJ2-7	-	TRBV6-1	CASNGRVEQYF
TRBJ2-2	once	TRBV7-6	CASSLDIVGGTGELFF
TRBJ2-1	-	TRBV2	CASRSGGFSYNEQFF
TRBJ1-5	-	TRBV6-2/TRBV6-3	CASSAGAASNQPQHF
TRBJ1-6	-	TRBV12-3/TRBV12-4	CASSEQGVEKSPLHF
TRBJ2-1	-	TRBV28	CASSLILAGPNEQFF
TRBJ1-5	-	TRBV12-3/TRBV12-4	CASSPQHGYSNQPQHF
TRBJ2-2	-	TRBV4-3	CASRQYWGSPTGELFF
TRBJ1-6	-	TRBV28	CASRIQGARGSPLHF
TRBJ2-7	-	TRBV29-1	CSAKEGQNSYEQYF
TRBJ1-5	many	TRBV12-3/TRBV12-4	CASSPGGGQPQHF
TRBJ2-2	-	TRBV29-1	CRLENGRGCLKELFF
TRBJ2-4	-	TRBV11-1	CASGGGASDIQYF
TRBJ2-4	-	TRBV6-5	CASSYSPGSGGNIQYF
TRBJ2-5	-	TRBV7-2	CASSEDRSQETQYF
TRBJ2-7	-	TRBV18	CASSAGGANEQYF
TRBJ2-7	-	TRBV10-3	CATTYGPEQYF
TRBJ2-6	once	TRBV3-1	CASSLQGPFSGANVLTF
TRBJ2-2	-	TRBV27	CTSSLVAGAFTGELFF
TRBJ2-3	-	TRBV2	CASSDGAVDLKYF
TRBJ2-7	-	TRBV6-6	CASSSTSGTYEQYF
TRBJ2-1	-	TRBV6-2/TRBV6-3	CASSQGFYNEQFF
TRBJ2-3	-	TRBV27	CASSYVDTVLQGARGTDTQYF
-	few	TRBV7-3	CASSLMSSPGYEQYF
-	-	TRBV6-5	CASKGPGGLYNEQYF
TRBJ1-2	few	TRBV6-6	CASSPQYGYTF
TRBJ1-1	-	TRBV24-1	CATGDRLNTEAFF
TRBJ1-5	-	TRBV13	CASSLGHTDQPQHF
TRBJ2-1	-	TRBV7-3	CASIKLAGTGPNEQFF
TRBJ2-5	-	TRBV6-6	CASSYSKVPGEETQYF
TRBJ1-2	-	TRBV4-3	CASSPEFSPMNYGYTF
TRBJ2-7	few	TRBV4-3	CASSQERDGYYEQYF
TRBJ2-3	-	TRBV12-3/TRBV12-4	CASSFDWGGGADAQYF
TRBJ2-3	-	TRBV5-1	CASSWTGPSDTQYF
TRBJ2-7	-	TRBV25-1	CASIADSYEQYF
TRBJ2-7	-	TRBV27	CASSYRVFDEQYF
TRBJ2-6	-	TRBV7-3	CASSRLAGGTGANVLTF
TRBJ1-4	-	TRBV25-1	CASSKPGQGAEKLFF
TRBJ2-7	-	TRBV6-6	CASSYRLGQGNEQYF
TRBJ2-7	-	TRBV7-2	CASNPTDLYPNEQYF
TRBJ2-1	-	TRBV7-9	CASSLPGQGAIEQFF
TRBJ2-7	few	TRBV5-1	CASSLSENTYEQYF
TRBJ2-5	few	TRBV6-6	CASNRGPQETQYF
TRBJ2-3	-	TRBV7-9	CASSLGQSASTDTQYF
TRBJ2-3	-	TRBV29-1	CSVGLPNLSTDTQYF
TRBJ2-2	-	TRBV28	CASSFPAMNTGELFF